The 18 T cell receptor beta chains listed next were all sequenced from one sample in a study of cytomegalovirus exposure and HLA in healthy donors. The PCR employed 60 Vbeta primers together with 13 Jbeta primers. Only in-frame clones appear in the TCRdb table, and some are missing; sequencing was by immunoSEQ multiplex PCR. The sample has 74,000 or so clones, around 79% seen once. The sample consisted of PBMCs. Source of these receptors: a woman in her thirties or forties in good health and CMV-seropositive.

This rearrangement joins TRBV6-1 to TRBJ2-7; 10 positions agree with TRBD2. The CDR3 consists of 14 residues. Trimming took 5 bases from V and 4 from J; bases not matched to a gene: 5. Germline V lookup: CDR1 MNHNS, CDR2 SASEGT. CDR3 loop: CASSLAGGVYEQYF. The DNA for the CDR3 is TGTGCCAGCAGTTTAGCGGGAGGCGTTTACGAGCAGTACTTC.

The chain recombines TRBV15 with TRBJ2-2; TRBD1 agrees at 8 bases. Germline assignment: CDR1 LNHNV and CDR2 YYDKDF (reference sequence). The CDR3 is made up of 18 amino acids. The trim removed 3 bases at V and 1 base at J, leaving 10 bases unmatched. In nucleotides, the CDR3 is TGTGCCACCAGCAGTGGAAACCGGGACAGGCTGAACACCGGGGAGCTGTTTTTT. Its protein is CATSSGNRDRLNTGELFF. The full variable domain, its missing parts supplied by reference TRBV15 and TRBJ2-2, is DAMVIQNPRYQVTQFGKPVTLSCSQTLNHNVMYWYQQKSSQAPKLLFHYYDKDFNNEADTPDNFQSRRPNTSFCFLDIRSPGLGDTAMYLCATSSGNRDRLNTGELFFGEGSRLTVL.

This clone was detected a few times. Other DNA sequences of this sample code for an identical CDR3. The gene calls are TRBV5-1 and TRBJ1-3; D remains unclear. The CDR3 is 15 amino acids. Germline V gene sequence: CDR1 SGHRS, CDR2 YFSETQ. V was clipped by 0 bases and J by 4 bases, with 11 bases between them. The CDR3 sequence: CASSLDGEGGNTIYF. The DNA of the CDR3 is TGCGCCAGCAGCTTGGACGGGGAAGGGGGAAACACCATATATTTT.

This chain joins TRBV7-8 and TRBJ2-1; D is possibly TRBD1 (6 bases). The CDR3 is 12 amino acids. Germline loops: CDR1 SGHVS, CDR2 FQNEAQ. Trimming removed 3 bases at V and 9 bases at J, with 9 bases between. CDR3 nucleotide sequence: TGTGCCAGCAGCTTGGGGGCAGGTGAGCAGTTCTTC. Protein product: CASSLGAGEQFF.

The rearrangement joins TRBV18 to TRBJ2-5; TRBD2 might be the D (5 bases). There are 13 residues in the CDR3. V was clipped by 6 bases and J by 1 base, with 9 bases between them. Germline-derived CDR1 and CDR2 are KGHSH and LQKENI. The CDR3 loop reads CASSPGSQETQYF. CDR3 nucleotide sequence: TGTGCCAGCTCGCCGGGGTCCCAAGAGACCCAGTACTTC.

The V and J genes are TRBV29-1 and TRBJ1-1; a possible D gene is TRBD1 (6 bases). The CDR3 spans 14 residues. The V gene lost 4 bases and the J gene lost 2 bases, with 14 bases spanning the gap. Germline loops: CDR1 SQVTM, CDR2 ANQGSEA. The CDR3 spells CSVGGRHQNTEAFF. The CDR3 DNA is TGCAGCGTTGGGGGGCGTCACCAAAACACTGAAGCTTTCTTT.

The chain has TRBV29-1 and TRBJ2-5; perhaps TRBD2 as D (6 bases). This CDR3 contains 12 residues. V was trimmed by 2 bases and J by 6 bases, leaving 10 bases between them. Germline CDR1 and CDR2: SQVTM and ANQGSEA. The CDR3 sequence: CSVETSPQTQYF. The CDR3 DNA reads TGCAGCGTTGAAACTAGCCCCCAGACCCAGTACTTC.

The chain carries TRBV9 and TRBJ1-2, with a possible D match to TRBD1 (6 bases). Trimming cost V 5 bases and J 4 bases, with 15 bases left between them. CDR1 SGDLS and CDR2 YYNGEE come from the germline V gene. The CDR3 sequence is 14 residues long. CDR3 DNA sequence: TGTGCCAGCAGTGCAAAAGGACAGCCCTATGGCTACACCTTC. Its translation is CASSAKGQPYGYTF.

CDR3 coding DNA: TGTGCCAGCAGCCAAGATCGAGTGCTAGCGGTCTACAATGAGCAGTTCTTC. It specifies CASSQDRVLAVYNEQFF. The chain has TRBV14 and TRBJ2-1; 7 bases are a match to TRBD2. Trimming cost V 0 bases and J 3 bases; bases outside gene matches: 8. Germline lookup yields CDR1 SGHDN and CDR2 FVKESK. The CDR3 is 17 residues long. The whole variable domain, filled in from reference TRBV14 and TRBJ2-1, reads EAGVTQFPSHSVIEKGQTVTLRCDPISGHDNLYWYRRVMGKEIKFLLHFVKESKQDESGMPNNRFLAERTGGTYSTLKVQPAELEDSGVYFCASSQDRVLAVYNEQFFGPGTRLTVL.

The chain uses TRBV18 and TRBJ2-2; 11 nucleotides line up with TRBD2. V dropped 5 bases and J dropped 4; count of bases not matched to a gene: 3. The CDR3 has 15 amino acids. Per the germline V gene, CDR1 is KGHSH and CDR2 is LQKENI. CDR3 in amino acids: CASSAGTSGTGELFF. The DNA of the CDR3 is TGTGCCAGCTCAGCCGGGACTAGCGGCACCGGGGAGCTGTTTTTT.

This clone was detected only once. This chain links TRBV30 with TRBJ2-1; 12 positions agree with TRBD2. The CDR3 covers 13 residues. J gave up 8 bases and V 3 bases, and 2 bases lay outside the gene matches. The V gene's germline CDR1 is GTSNPN and CDR2 SVGIG (reference sequence). The CDR3 DNA reads as TGTGCCTGGAGGACTAGCGGGAGACATGAGCAGTTCTTC. As protein: CAWRTSGRHEQFF.

This chain links TRBV28 with TRBJ2-7; D remains ambiguous. Per germline, CDR1 MDHEN and CDR2 SYDVKM. The CDR3 contains 12 residues. Trimming removed 3 bases at V and 4 bases at J, with 7 bases between. CDR3 sequence (DNA): TGTGCCAGCAGTTTGACTGAATACGAGCAGTACTTC. It yields the protein CASSLTEYEQYF.

The J gene is TRBJ1-3, the V gene TRBV2, with 7 bases lining up with TRBD1. The V gene's germline CDR1 is SNHLY and CDR2 FYNNEI. The V and J ends lost 3 bases and 1 base, in that order; junction bases with no gene match: 6. The CDR3 loop spans 16 amino acids. This CDR3 is CASSEGQFGSGNTIYF. For the CDR3, the DNA is TGTGCCAGCAGTGAGGGACAGTTCGGTTCTGGAAACACCATATATTTT.

This clone was seen ten or more times. The gene calls are TRBV28 and TRBJ1-3; D is ambiguous. This CDR3 comprises 16 residues. The germline gives CDR1 MDHEN, CDR2 SYDVKM. V lost 2 bases, J lost 0 bases, and 11 bases lay in between. The CDR3 region is CASSLGWSGSGNTIYF. The CDR3 DNA is TGTGCCAGCAGTTTAGGCTGGTCTGGCTCTGGAAACACCATATATTTT.

The chain is built from TRBV5-1 and TRBJ1-1, with D maybe TRBD1 (5 bases). Per the germline V gene, CDR1 is SGHRS and CDR2 is YFSETQ. This CDR3 is built from 14 residues. Trimming took off 0 bases at V and 5 bases at J, with 11 bases between the two ends. The DNA for the CDR3 is TGCGCCAGCAGCTTGGGGGAGGGGCAGACTGAAGCTTTCTTT. This translates into CASSLGEGQTEAFF.

V usage is TRBV6-6 and J usage is TRBJ1-1; 7 bases map to TRBD1. Germline V gene data show CDR1 as MNHNY and CDR2 as SVGAGI (reference sequence). V lost 5 bases, J lost 4 bases, and 10 bases stayed unmatched. The CDR3 has 15 amino acids. The CDR3 loop is CASSREQGLTTEAFF. CDR3 nucleotides: TGTGCCAGCAGTAGGGAACAGGGGTTGACCACTGAAGCTTTCTTT.

This chain uses TRBV12-5 with TRBJ2-1; 10 bases agree with TRBD2. The CDR3 totals 15 residues. The germline CDR1 and CDR2 sequences are LGHNT and FRNRAP. With 7 bases clipped from V and 7 bases from J, the junction kept 10 bases outside the gene matches. The CDR3 loop is CASAISGGAFNEQFF. For the CDR3, the DNA is TGTGCTAGTGCTATCAGCGGGGGGGCATTTAATGAGCAGTTCTTC.

The chain employs TRBV6-6 and TRBJ1-1; D not certain. The CDR3 totals 11 residues. Trimming took 2 bases from V and 10 from J, leaving 8 bases between them. Germline V CDR1 and CDR2: MNHNY, SVGAGI (reference sequence). In DNA, the CDR3 is TGTGCCAGCAGTTACCAGATGGTAGCTTTCTTT. This translates into CASSYQMVAFF.